The T cell receptor (beta chain) under discussion was sequenced for a study of T cells in Graves' hyperthyroidism and ophthalmopathy. This CDR3 is built from 15 residues. The germline CDR1 and CDR2 sequences are SGHTA and FQGTGA. Germline trimming cut 1 base from V and 4 bases from J; bases unmatched to any gene: 1. The study based diagnoses on clinical symptoms, serum thyroxine and TRAb, thyroid ultrasound and orbital computed tomography. The PBMCs were taken from approximately 11 ml of fresh peripheral blood. Study findings and constraints: The model predicted ophthalmopathy a median approximately six months before onset. A model built on 13 V-J features separated ophthalmopathy from stable hyperthyroidism.

Amplification yielded TCR beta CDR3 regions, with RNA transcripts as the source. Primed by the HTBI set, a first-round RT-PCR was run on the TCR CDR3. MiXCR, applied by TCRdb to the multiplex PCR reads, yields one record per CDR3 protein. The sample records approximately 420,000 distinct CDR3 sequences, approximately 13% being singletons. With regard to this clonotype: The antigen is undetermined.

The sample taken for sequencing was blood. The clonotype originates from a young woman with Graves' hyperthyroidism. The chain carries TRBV7-3 and TRBJ2-1, with 10 positions matching TRBD1. The CDR3 protein is CASSLMGQGYNEQFF. The DNA for the CDR3 is TGTGCCAGCAGCTTAATGGGACAGGGGTACAATGAGCAGTTCTTC.